Below, one T cell receptor beta chain is given with its context. Clones were read by immunoSEQ multiplex PCR, and TCRdb kept only the in-frame ones, dropping some. The repertoire includes roughly 99,000 clones, about 90% of them detected once, and approximately 0.57% sits in the top ten. This CDR3 contains 13 residues. V lost 6 bases and J lost 3; bases outside the gene matches: 4. Germline V gene lookup returns CDR1 MNHEY and CDR2 SMNVEV (reference sequence). Sample time point: baseline, week 1 (first vaccination visit). As to treatment: pre-vaccination baseline after standard-of-care therapy. Each of the donors came in with new WHO grade 3 or 4 astrocytomas that were IDH1-mutant and ATRX-lost. This specimen comes from a study of a mutant IDH1 vaccine in newly diagnosed glioma. Study-wide context: Averaging around 42 years of age, treated patients were approximately 60% male and about 38% female. Prior therapy was radiotherapy, temozolomide, or both; most received both.

Sequenced here: PBMCs, sampled from a glioma patient treated with radiotherapy, temozolomide or both. The V and J genes are TRBV27 and TRBJ1-2; 7 positions agree with TRBD1. This TCR was recovered from a woman in her forties or fifties with glioma. The CDR3 sequence: CASRPDRDYGYTF. In DNA form, the CDR3 reads TGTGCCAGCAGGCCTGACAGGGACTATGGCTACACCTTC.